These 30 T cell receptor beta chains were all obtained from the same sample, sequenced in a study of CD8 T cells in ankylosing spondylitis. Findings and limits, study-wide: Among TCR beta sequences, a motif of eight highly homologous variants appeared characteristic of ankylosing spondylitis blood.

Their antigen targets remain unknown. MiXCR, applied by TCRdb to the 5' RACE reads, yields one record per CDR3 protein. This table has 450,000 to 550,000 distinct CDR3 sequences, about 5.2% appearing once. Sequenced material: blood, either unsorted or a sorted T cell fraction (not recorded which). The receptors derive from a male donor with ankylosing spondylitis.

This clonotype was observed many times. The V gene is TRBV5-5, the J gene TRBJ1-2, with a weak D call TRBD1 (6 bases). The CDR3 consists of 14 residues. Trimming pared 3 bases from V and 0 bases from J, leaving 9 bases between. Per the germline V gene, CDR1 is SGHKS and CDR2 is YYEKEE (reference sequence). In DNA, the CDR3 is TGTGCCAGCAGCTCGTGGACAGCTAACTATGGCTACACCTTC. Its protein is CASSSWTANYGYTF. Full variable domain (outside the CDR3, taken from reference TRBV5-5 and TRBJ1-2): DAGVTQSPTHLIKTRGQQVTLRCSPISGHKSVSWYQQVLGQGPQFIFQYYEKEERGRGNFPDRFSARQFPNYSSELNVNALLLGDSALYLCASSSWTANYGYTFGSGTRLTVV.

At least ten counts were recorded for this clonotype. The chain carries TRBV29-1 and TRBJ1-1, with 7 bases aligning to TRBD1. Germline CDR1 and CDR2: SQVTM and ANQGSEA. After removal of 6 bases from V and 0 bases from J, the junction contained 4 bases not matched to a gene. The CDR3 is made up of 13 amino acids. The CDR3 loop is CSVLDRVNTEAFF. DNA of the CDR3: TGCAGCGTCCTTGACAGGGTGAACACTGAAGCTTTCTTT.

This clonotype was picked up many times. This chain connects TRBV7-2 to TRBJ1-1; D unclear. The CDR3 runs to 14 residues. V lost 3 bases to trimming and J lost 2 bases, with 10 bases between them. The V gene's germline CDR1 is SGHTA and CDR2 FQGNSA. DNA of the CDR3: TGTGCCAGCAGCTTTCTTCGGGAAAACACTGAAGCTTTCTTT. It specifies CASSFLRENTEAFF. The full variable domain, with the rest looked up from reference TRBV7-2 and TRBJ1-1, is GAGVSQSPSNKVTEKGKDVELRCDPISGHTALYWYRQSLGQGLEFLIYFQGNSAPDKSGLPSDRFSAERTGGSVSTLTIQRTQQEDSAVYLCASSFLRENTEAFFGQGTRLTVV.

This clonotype was seen ten or more times. This sequence joins TRBV6-6 and TRBJ1-1; the D gene is possibly TRBD1 (5 bases). V was trimmed by 2 bases and J by 10 bases, leaving 14 bases between them. The germline CDR1 and CDR2 sequences are MNHNY and SVGAGI (reference sequence). This CDR3 spans 13 amino acids. The DNA of the CDR3 is TGTGCCAGCAGTTACATCCACGTGGGGACAGCTTTCTTT. Amino acid sequence: CASSYIHVGTAFF.

The table lists this clonotype with many counts. CDR3 in DNA: TGTGCCAGCTTCCTCGGACAGGGCGACGGCTACACCTTC. Encoded protein: CASFLGQGDGYTF. The chain couples TRBV11-2 to TRBJ1-2; 8 bases match TRBD1. Germline assignment: CDR1 SGHAT and CDR2 FQNNGV. The V and J ends lost 8 bases and 8 bases, in that order; junction bases with no gene match: 10. The CDR3 covers 13 residues.

Only a few counts were recorded for this clonotype. This chain uses TRBV6-1 with TRBJ2-2, with 11 bases fitting TRBD2. J was trimmed by 6 bases and V by 6 bases; bases with no gene match: 3. This CDR3 contains 14 residues. Germline CDR1 and CDR2: MNHNS and SASEGT. CDR3 protein: CASRRLAGPGELFF. CDR3 nucleotide sequence: TGTGCCAGCAGGCGACTAGCGGGGCCCGGGGAGCTGTTTTTT.

This clonotype was recorded at least ten times. The chain carries TRBV25-1 and TRBJ2-7; weak D call: TRBD1 (6 bases). This CDR3 has 14 amino acids. V lost 2 bases to trimming and J lost 4 bases, with 12 bases between them. CDR1 and CDR2 (germline): MGHDK, SYGVNS. The CDR3 is CASSEGTQVYEQYF. Here the CDR3 DNA reads TGTGCCAGCAGTGAAGGGACACAGGTTTACGAGCAGTACTTC.

This clonotype was detected ten times or more. The chain has TRBV29-1 and TRBJ1-2; D possibly corresponds to TRBD1 (6 bases). Germline-derived CDR1 and CDR2 are SQVTM and ANQGSEA. CDR3 size: 13 residues. The V gene lost 6 bases and the J gene lost 7 bases, with 18 bases spanning the gap. CDR3 nucleotide sequence: TGCAGCGTGACCAGGGACATCCAAGGTGGCTACACCTTC. It translates to CSVTRDIQGGYTF.

This clonotype was detected only a few times. The junction departs from germline at one end; a sequencing error may be responsible. The genes are TRBV18 and TRBJ2-7; possible D gene TRBD1, 6 bases. CDR1 KGHSH and CDR2 LQKENI come from the germline V gene. The CDR3 runs to 15 residues. The CDR3 reads CASSAQPGHPQPSAF. In DNA form, the CDR3 reads TGTGCCAGCTCAGCACAACCGGGACACCCTCAACCGTCTGCCTTC.

This clonotype was detected ten times or more. The chain has TRBV20-1 and TRBJ2-3; D is unresolved. The V end was cut by 4 bases, the J end by 5 bases, with 10 bases between. The CDR3 length is 12 residues. Germline lookup yields CDR1 DFQATT and CDR2 SNEGSKA (reference sequence). CDR3 bases: TGCAGTGCTACAAACAGAAGAGATACGCAGTATTTT. As protein: CSATNRRDTQYF.

The sample holds many counts of this clonotype. This chain links TRBV7-8 with TRBJ1-1; 7 bases agree with TRBD1. The V and J ends lost 5 bases and 11 bases, in that order; junction bases with no gene match: 8. The V gene's germline CDR1 is SGHVS and CDR2 FQNEAQ. The CDR3 covers 12 residues. CDR3 coding DNA: TGTGCCAGCAGCACCTTGACAGGGTATGCTTTCTTT. It specifies CASSTLTGYAFF.

The chain links TRBV12-3 or TRBV12-4 to TRBJ2-7; D perhaps matches TRBD2 (6 bases). Trimming removed 3 bases from V and 1 base from J, with 19 bases in between. The CDR3 runs 17 residues. Here the CDR3 reads CASSLSFLATSSYEQYF. DNA of the CDR3: TGTGCCAGCAGTTTGTCTTTCCTAGCGACCTCTTCCTACGAGCAGTACTTC.

This clonotype was recorded at least ten times. The genes are TRBV7-2 and TRBJ1-2; a weak D match, TRBD1 (5 bases). The CDR3 contains 14 residues. Trimming shortened V by 5 bases and J by 1 base, and 11 bases separated the two germline ends. Germline CDR1 reads SGHTA; CDR2 reads FQGNSA. CDR3 in DNA: TGTGCCAGCAGCCTGGTGGGGGGTAACTATGGCTACACCTTC. It is translated as CASSLVGGNYGYTF.

This clonotype was seen many times. The chain links TRBV24-1 to TRBJ1-4; no definite D call. Per germline, CDR1 KGHDR and CDR2 SFDVKD. The CDR3 runs 16 residues. The V and J ends lost 3 bases and 0 bases respectively, with 10 bases between them. CDR3: CATSDGRAATNEKLFF. For the CDR3, the DNA is TGTGCCACCAGTGATGGCCGGGCGGCAACTAATGAAAAACTGTTTTTT.

This clonotype was observed many times. Since a much larger clone is just one base distant, this may be a read error. This chain joins TRBV9 and TRBJ1-2, with 8 nucleotides matching TRBD1. Germline loops: CDR1 SGDLS, CDR2 YYNGEE. Trimming took 4 bases from V and 4 from J; bases not matched to a gene: 6. This CDR3 contains 14 residues. Here the CDR3 reads CASSPGQGAYGYTF. The DNA for the CDR3 is TGTGCCAGCAGCCCCGGACAGGGAGCCTATGGCTACACCTTC.

The chain links TRBV18 to TRBJ2-1; TRBD1 is a possible D gene (5 bases). The CDR3 totals 15 residues. The V end was cut by 3 bases, the J end by 7 bases, with 16 bases between. Looked up from germline, CDR1 is KGHSH and CDR2 is LQKENI. CDR3 sequence: CASSPRQWVSNEQFF. The CDR3 nucleotides read TGTGCCAGCTCACCTAGACAGTGGGTTTCGAATGAGCAGTTCTTC.

This clonotype was detected many times. The chain employs TRBV27 and TRBJ2-1; TRBD1 or TRBD2 may be the D gene (5 bases each). Germline V gives CDR1 MNHEY, CDR2 SMNVEV (reference sequence). The CDR3 has 12 amino acids. V lost 8 bases and J lost 16, with 21 bases in between. CDR3 region: CASGEGMGPAFF. In nucleotides, the CDR3 is TGTGCCAGCGGAGAGGGGATGGGACCCGCCTTCTTC.

Only one count was recorded for this clonotype. The chain couples TRBV4-3 to TRBJ2-5; 8 nucleotides match TRBD1. This CDR3 has 16 residues. The germline V gene encodes CDR1 LGHNA and CDR2 YSLEER. V was pared by 1 base and J by 6 bases, with 10 bases of the junction left unmatched. The CDR3 region has the DNA TGCGCCAGCAGCCAAGGCCGGACAGGGTCTGGACAGACCCAGTACTTC. Its translation: CASSQGRTGSGQTQYF.

J is TRBJ2-1 and V is TRBV14; TRBD1 aligns across 7 bases. Per the germline V gene, CDR1 is SGHDN and CDR2 is FVKESK. The CDR3 totals 13 residues. The V segment lost 5 bases and the J segment 7 bases; nucleotides outside the gene matches: 5. CDR3: CASSFTGVNEQFF. In DNA form, the CDR3 reads TGTGCCAGCAGCTTCACAGGGGTTAATGAGCAGTTCTTC. The full variable domain, completed using reference TRBV14 and TRBJ2-1, is EAGVTQFPSHSVIEKGQTVTLRCDPISGHDNLYWYRRVMGKEIKFLLHFVKESKQDESGMPNNRFLAERTGGTYSTLKVQPAELEDSGVYFCASSFTGVNEQFFGPGTRLTVL.

This clonotype came up many times. The J gene is TRBJ1-3, the V gene TRBV7-2; the match to TRBD1 covers 8 bases. V gave up 3 bases and J gave up 8 bases; unmatched junction bases: 6. The CDR3 loop spans 14 amino acids. Per germline, CDR1 SGHTA and CDR2 FQGNSA. The CDR3 DNA sequence: TGTGCCAGCAGCTTCAGGGGGCCGTCAGACACCATATATTTT. It encodes CASSFRGPSDTIYF.

This clonotype was counted at least ten times. The V and J genes are TRBV10-3 and TRBJ2-7, with TRBD2 matching 11 bases. V lost 4 bases, J lost 2 bases, and 4 bases stayed unmatched. The CDR3 runs 15 residues. Germline assignment: CDR1 ENHRY and CDR2 SYGVKD. The CDR3: CAISGLAGRTYEQYF. CDR3 nucleotide sequence: TGTGCCATCAGTGGACTAGCGGGACGTACCTACGAGCAGTACTTC.

In its sample, this clonotype was seen many times. The chain combines TRBV19 with TRBJ1-5; D perhaps matches TRBD1 (6 bases). Germline CDR1 is LNHDA and CDR2 is SQIVND (reference sequence). This CDR3 comprises 15 residues. The V and J ends lost 5 bases and 4 bases respectively, with 15 bases between them. The CDR3 sequence: CASSYTGIRNQPQHF. DNA for the CDR3: TGTGCCAGTAGTTACACAGGGATCCGGAATCAGCCCCAGCATTTT.

This clonotype was counted many times. The V and J genes are TRBV18 and TRBJ2-7, with 9 nucleotides matching TRBD1. The CDR3 extends over 13 amino acids. Germline assignment: CDR1 KGHSH and CDR2 LQKENI. V lost 5 bases, J lost 5 bases, and 4 bases stayed unmatched. The CDR3 loop reads CASSGGQGDEQYF. CDR3 nucleotides: TGTGCCAGCTCAGGGGGACAGGGAGACGAGCAGTACTTC.

In its sample, this clonotype was seen many times. The CDR3 loop is CASSFVPGQGASFGYTF. The CDR3 nucleotides read TGTGCCAGCAGTTTTGTCCCGGGACAGGGGGCGAGTTTTGGCTACACCTTC. J is TRBJ1-2 and V is TRBV6-5, with 12 bases fitting TRBD1. This CDR3 region has 17 residues. The V gene's germline CDR1 is MNHEY and CDR2 SVGAGI. V was clipped by 4 bases and J by 7 bases; unmatched bases: 13.

This clonotype was seen at least ten times. This rearrangement joins TRBV12-3 or TRBV12-4 to TRBJ2-2, with D possibly being TRBD1 (6 bases). The CDR3 loop spans 18 amino acids. Between the trimmed V and J ends, which lost 1 base and 4 bases, there was a span of 19 bases. CDR3 in amino acids: CASSLGSIGGRLTGELFF. CDR3 in DNA: TGTGCCAGCAGTTTAGGGAGTATTGGGGGCCGGCTCACCGGGGAGCTGTTTTTT.

The chain carries TRBV13 and TRBJ2-1; no definite D call. Germline V gene sequence: CDR1 PRHDT, CDR2 FYEKMQ (reference sequence). Trimming took off 5 bases at V and 8 bases at J, with 13 bases between the two ends. The CDR3 is 13 residues long. CDR3 in amino acids: CASSNRHQDEQFF. The DNA of the CDR3 is TGTGCCAGCAGCAACCGGCATCAGGATGAGCAGTTCTTC.

This clonotype has ten or more counts. The chain is built from TRBV4-3 and TRBJ2-3; unclear D gene. V was trimmed by 3 bases and J by 2 bases, leaving 9 bases between them. The CDR3 has 14 residues. Per the germline V gene, CDR1 is LGHNA and CDR2 is YSLEER. CDR3 region: CASSHWLSTDTQYF. CDR3 DNA sequence: TGCGCCAGCAGCCACTGGCTCTCCACAGATACGCAGTATTTT.

This clonotype was counted ten times or more. J is TRBJ2-1 and V is TRBV20-1; D is tentatively TRBD1 or TRBD2 (5 bases each). Germline lookup yields CDR1 DFQATT and CDR2 SNEGSKA (reference sequence). The CDR3 sequence is 15 residues long. Trimming cost V 5 bases and J 1 base, with 15 bases left between them. DNA of the CDR3: TGCAGTGCTCCCCCCCCGGGGCGATCCTACAATGAGCAGTTCTTC. The encoded protein is CSAPPPGRSYNEQFF.

This clonotype has a count of ten or more. J is TRBJ2-5 and V is TRBV7-6; TRBD1 aligns across 9 bases. This CDR3 is built from 15 residues. J lost 6 bases, V lost 1 base, and 6 bases had no gene match. CDR1 is SGHVS, CDR2 FNYEAQ, per germline. The CDR3 bases are TGTGCCAGCAGCTTAGGGACAGGGGCGGGAAAGACCCAGTACTTC. As protein: CASSLGTGAGKTQYF.

This clonotype was seen a handful of times. The gene calls are TRBV4-2 and TRBJ2-3, with 9 positions matching TRBD2. The germline V gene has CDR1 LGHNA and CDR2 YNFKEQ. The CDR3 is made up of 17 amino acids. V dropped 0 bases and J dropped 7; count of bases not matched to a gene: 11. The CDR3 here is CASSQDKAGGKSNTQYF. The CDR3 DNA sequence: TGTGCCAGCAGCCAAGATAAAGCGGGGGGAAAATCGAATACGCAGTATTTT.